This TCR beta chain was obtained from a study of CD8 T cells in Susac syndrome. Reverse transcription used about 0.5 to 1 ug RNA and random hexamers. TCRdb processed the immunoSEQ multiplex PCR reads anew with MiXCR; each CDR3 protein has one entry. The sample includes tens of thousands of distinct CDR3 sequences, roughly 95% of them seen just once. This TCR derives from a human donor with Susac syndrome. The sequenced sample consisted of CD8+ T cells from PBMCs.

CDR3 in amino acids: CASSLELARAYNEQFF. The CDR3 coding sequence is TGTGCCAGCAGCTTGGAGCTAGCGAGGGCCTACAATGAGCAGTTCTTC. The chain combines TRBV5-6 with TRBJ2-1; possible D gene TRBD2, 6 bases. Germline CDR1 SGHDT, CDR2 YYEEEE. This CDR3 contains 16 residues. Deletions cut 0 bases from V and 2 bases from J, with 12 bases between. The full variable domain, with the rest looked up from reference TRBV5-6 and TRBJ2-1, is DAGVTQSPTHLIKTRGQQVTLRCSPKSGHDTVSWYQQALGQGPQFIFQYYEEEERQRGNFPDRFSGHQFPNYSSELNVNALLLGDSALYLCASSLELARAYNEQFFGPGTRLTVL.